This TCR beta chain was identified in a study of Ad26.COV2.S vaccination and SARS-CoV-2 variants. The wider study: The vaccine Ad26.COV2.S was put into the muscle once, or twice with 56 days between.

On this clone itself: The antigen remains unidentified.

Treatment given: roughly 20 received Ad26.COV2.S at low or high dose, single or two shots; 5 received placebo; per-sample allocation not given. Sampling was performed 63 days after the first vaccine or placebo injection. Donor was an adult aged 18-55 years in Boston. Immunization relied on an Ad26 vector, which expressed Wuhan-strain SARS-CoV-2 spike. The CDR3 runs 14 residues. Per the germline V gene, CDR1 is SGHRS and CDR2 is YFSETQ. J was trimmed by 7 bases and V by 4 bases; bases with no gene match: 3. Whole-study results and caveats: Once vaccination had occurred, spike-specific CD8+ and CD4+ T cell responses reportedly showed substantial breadth.

Using immunoSEQ multiplex PCR, the repertoire was profiled, and TCRdb retains in-frame clones only, with some absent. The sample lists about 480,000 clones, around nine tenths seen once, with more than 10% in the top ten. The chain employs TRBV5-1 and TRBJ1-6, with 9 positions matching TRBD1. This TCR was sampled from a person between 18 and 59 years old who received the Ad26.COV2.S COVID-19 vaccine or a placebo. Sequences were derived from peripheral blood, sampled in a trial of Ad26.COV2.S vaccine versus placebo. The CDR3 DNA sequence: TGCGCCAGCAGCCAAGGGACAGGGAATTCACCCCTCCACTTT. Protein product: CASSQGTGNSPLHF. Supplemented by reference TRBV5-1 and TRBJ1-6, the full variable domain reads KAGVTQTPRYLIKTRGQQVTLSCSPISGHRSVSWYQQTPGQGLQFLFEYFSETQRNKGNFPGRFSGRQFSNSRSEMNVSTLELGDSALYLCASSQGTGNSPLHFGNGTRLTVT.